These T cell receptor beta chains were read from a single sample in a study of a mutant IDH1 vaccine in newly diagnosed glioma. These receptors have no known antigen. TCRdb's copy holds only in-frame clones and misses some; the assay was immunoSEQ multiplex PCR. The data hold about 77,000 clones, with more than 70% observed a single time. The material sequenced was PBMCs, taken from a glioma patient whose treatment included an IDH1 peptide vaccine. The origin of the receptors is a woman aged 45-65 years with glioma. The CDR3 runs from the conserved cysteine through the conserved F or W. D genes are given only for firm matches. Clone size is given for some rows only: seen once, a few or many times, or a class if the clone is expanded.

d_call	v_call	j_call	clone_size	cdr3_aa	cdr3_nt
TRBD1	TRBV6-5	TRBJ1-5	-	CASSYRQGTNQPQHF	TGTGCCAGCAGTTACCGACAGGGGACCAATCAGCCCCAGCATTTT
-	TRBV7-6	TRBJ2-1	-	CASSLGREVNEQFF	TGTGCCAGCAGCCTAGGGCGGGAAGTCAATGAGCAGTTCTTC
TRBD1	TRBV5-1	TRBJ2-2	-	CASSPLGTGTTSNTGELFF	TGCGCCAGCAGCCCCCTAGGGACAGGGACAACCTCGAACACCGGGGAGCTGTTTTTT
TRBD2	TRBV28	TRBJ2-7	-	CASRLAGPYEQYF	TGTGCCAGTAGACTAGCGGGCCCCTACGAGCAGTACTTC
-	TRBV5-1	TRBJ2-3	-	CASSWVSVSTDTQYF	TGCGCCAGCAGCTGGGTCAGCGTCAGCACAGATACGCAGTATTTT
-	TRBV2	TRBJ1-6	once	CASSRPDSGGSSYNSPLHF	TGTGCCAGCAGTAGGCCGGACTCCGGGGGTTCCTCCTATAATTCACCCCTCCACTTT
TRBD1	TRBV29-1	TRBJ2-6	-	CSVEAWTGGEANVLTF	TGCAGCGTTGAGGCCTGGACAGGGGGTGAGGCCAACGTCCTGACTTTC
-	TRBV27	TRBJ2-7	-	CASSSRGRGNEQYF	TGTGCCAGCAGTTCCCGAGGACGAGGAAACGAGCAGTACTTC
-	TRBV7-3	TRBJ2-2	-	CASEFRGTGELFF	TGTGCCAGCGAGTTTCGGGGCACCGGGGAGCTGTTTTTT
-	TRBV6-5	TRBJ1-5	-	CASSYTRASNQPQHF	TGTGCCAGCAGTTACACCAGGGCTAGCAATCAGCCCCAGCATTTT
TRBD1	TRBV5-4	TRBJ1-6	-	CASSLSRGLRDSPLHF	TGTGCCAGCAGCTTGTCCAGGGGGCTAAGGGATTCACCCCTCCACTTT
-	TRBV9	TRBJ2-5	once	CASSVGSVGEQYF	TGTGCCAGCAGCGTAGGTAGTGTGGGAGAGCAGTACTTC